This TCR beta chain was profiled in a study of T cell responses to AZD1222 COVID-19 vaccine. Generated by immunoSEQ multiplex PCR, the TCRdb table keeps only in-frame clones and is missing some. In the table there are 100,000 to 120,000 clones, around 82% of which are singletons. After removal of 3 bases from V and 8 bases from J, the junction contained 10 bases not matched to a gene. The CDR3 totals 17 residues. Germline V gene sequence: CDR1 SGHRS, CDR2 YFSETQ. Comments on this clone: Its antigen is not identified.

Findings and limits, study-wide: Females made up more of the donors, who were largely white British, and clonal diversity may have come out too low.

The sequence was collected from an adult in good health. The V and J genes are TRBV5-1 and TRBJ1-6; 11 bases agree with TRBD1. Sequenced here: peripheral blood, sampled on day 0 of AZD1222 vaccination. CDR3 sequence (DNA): TGCGCCAGCAGCTCTAGGACAGGGGGCTCTGATTATTCACCCCTCCACTTT. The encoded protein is CASSSRTGGSDYSPLHF.